This entry lists 31 T cell receptor beta chains sequenced from one sample in a study of T cell repertoires in cytomegalovirus infection (dated by TCRdb to about 2019). These receptors' antigens are unknown. The treatment or condition tag for this specimen amounts to: in vitro stimulation with specific CMV peptide epitopes to enrich CMV-specific T cells. TCRdb lists the instrument as Illumina HiSeq 1500. TCRdb passed the public sequencing reads through fastp at Q25 and MiXCR, retaining productive beta sequences. Every distinct CDR3 protein forms one entry, paired with its most common genes and DNA. The sample has 86,000 or so distinct CDR3 sequences on record, 20% to 30% of them singletons. Clones ranked in the top ten supply around 50% of the sample. The source material was CD8+ T cells from cultured PBMCs, sampled from culture after CMV antigen stimulation. These receptors all come from a human donor in good health (CMV status not recorded). Some clones in this sample may be carry-over from other donors' samples.

This clonotype was seen a handful of times. J is TRBJ1-5 and V is TRBV4-3, with D perhaps matching TRBD1 (5 bases). V lost 0 bases and J 7 bases, leaving 10 bases between the germline ends. The germline CDR1 and CDR2 sequences are LGHNA and YSLEER. The CDR3 has 14 amino acids. DNA for the CDR3: TGCGCCAGCAGCCAAGAGGACATGGGGCAGCCCCAGCATTTT. Its protein is CASSQEDMGQPQHF.

The CDR3 DNA follows: TGCAGTGCTAACGGGGACTTGTGGTCCTACAATGAGCAGTTCTTC. Protein: CSANGDLWSYNEQFF. The chain has TRBV20-1 and TRBJ2-1; a possible D gene is TRBD2 (6 bases). Germline V gene lookup returns CDR1 DFQATT and CDR2 SNEGSKA (reference sequence). With 4 bases removed from V and 1 base from J, the gap between germline ends came to 14 bases. The CDR3 covers 15 residues.

This chain links TRBV11-3 with TRBJ2-1, with unresolved D. The CDR3 spans 19 residues. V lost 4 bases, J lost 3 bases, and 25 bases lay in between. The germline CDR1 and CDR2 sequences are SGHNT and YENEEA. CDR3 protein: CASSSPEVSEGFSYNEQFF. The CDR3 DNA reads as TGTGCCAGCAGCTCACCGGAAGTCAGCGAAGGATTCAGCTACAATGAGCAGTTCTTC.

This clonotype was observed a single time. The J gene is TRBJ2-1, the V gene TRBV9; 16 positions agree with TRBD2. This CDR3 is built from 21 residues. V lost 0 bases to trimming and J lost 2 bases; unmatched junction nucleotides: 11. Germline CDR1 and CDR2: SGDLS and YYNGEE. The CDR3 coding sequence is TGTGCCAGCAGCGTAGACCCCGTGGGACTAGCGGGAGGGTCCCCCTACAATGAGCAGTTCTTC. It yields the protein CASSVDPVGLAGGSPYNEQFF.

The chain links TRBV5-5 to TRBJ2-6; D uncertain. Trimming cost V 4 bases and J 0 bases, with 8 bases left between them. Looked up from germline, CDR1 is SGHKS and CDR2 is YYEKEE (reference sequence). The CDR3 runs to 15 residues. CDR3 DNA sequence: TGTGCCAGCAGCCAGGCGCACTCTGGGGCCAACGTCCTGACTTTC. Protein: CASSQAHSGANVLTF.

The V call is TRBV20-1, the J call TRBJ1-6; 7 bases map to TRBD1. With 3 bases clipped from V and 6 bases from J, the junction kept 8 bases outside the gene matches. The germline V gene has CDR1 DFQATT and CDR2 SNEGSKA (reference sequence). The CDR3 has 15 residues. CDR3 in DNA: TGCAGTGCTAGCCCCCGACAGGGTCGTAATTCACCCCTCCACTTT. This codes for CSASPRQGRNSPLHF.

The V call is TRBV6-5, the J call TRBJ2-2; weak D call: TRBD1 (6 bases). Germline loops: CDR1 MNHEY, CDR2 SVGAGI. This CDR3 has 15 amino acids. Deletions cut 1 base from V and 2 bases from J, with 8 bases between. CDR3 DNA sequence: TGTGCCAGCAGTTACTGGACAGATAACACCGGGGAGCTGTTTTTT. Protein product: CASSYWTDNTGELFF.

This clonotype was seen only a few times. This sequence joins TRBV6-2 or TRBV6-3 and TRBJ2-7; D gene ambiguous. In germline, CDR1 is MNHEY, CDR2 SVGEGT. The CDR3 covers 13 residues. V lost 0 bases to trimming and J lost 0 bases, with 3 bases between them. As DNA, the CDR3 is TGTGCCAGCAGTTACTCGGACTCCTACGAGCAGTACTTC. This translates into CASSYSDSYEQYF.

The chain uses TRBV6-5 and TRBJ2-1; D is ambiguous. Germline V gene sequence: CDR1 MNHEY, CDR2 SVGAGI. The V and J ends lost 5 bases and 4 bases respectively, with 21 bases between them. This CDR3 region has 17 residues. This CDR3 reads CASSHTVITMGYNEQFF. DNA for the CDR3: TGTGCCAGCAGTCACACCGTGATAACTATGGGTTACAATGAGCAGTTCTTC.

There are a few counts of this clonotype. This chain connects TRBV30 to TRBJ2-7; 10 bases line up with TRBD1. The V gene's germline CDR1 is GTSNPN and CDR2 SVGIG (reference sequence). J was trimmed by 5 bases and V by 4 bases; bases with no gene match: 8. The CDR3 sequence is 14 residues long. This CDR3 reads CAWTPGQGLHEQYF. DNA for the CDR3: TGTGCCTGGACCCCGGGACAGGGGCTCCACGAGCAGTACTTC.

As concerns this clonotype: Just one base apart from a much larger clone, this may be a read error. V usage is TRBV6-6 and J usage is TRBJ2-7; D uncertain. The CDR3 has 16 residues. Germline V gene sequence: CDR1 MNHNY, CDR2 SVGAGI (reference sequence). CDR3 region: CASCYSGLTFSYEQYF. The CDR3 DNA follows: TGTGCCAGCTGTTACTCGGGCTTAACCTTCTCCTACGAGCAGTACTTC.

The V call is TRBV4-1, the J call TRBJ2-1; the match to TRBD2 covers 7 bases. This CDR3 has 15 residues. The V and J ends lost 4 bases and 5 bases, in that order; junction bases with no gene match: 8. The germline V gene encodes CDR1 MGHRA and CDR2 YSYEKL. CDR3 sequence: CASSPLRSGDNEQFF. Here the CDR3 DNA reads TGCGCCAGCAGCCCTCTACGGAGCGGGGACAATGAGCAGTTCTTC.

Remarks on this clonotype: This may be a read error, as it is one base from a much larger clone. The chain recombines TRBV7-3 with TRBJ2-3; D not resolved. There are 19 residues in the CDR3. The germline V gene has CDR1 SGHTA and CDR2 FQGTGA. V was cut by 4 bases and J by 0 bases, with 23 bases left in between. The CDR3 DNA sequence: TGTGCCAGCAGCTCCCAATCGCGATCATTGACTGACAGCACAGATACGCAGTATTTT. Protein: CASSSQSRSLTDSTDTQYF. The variable domain in full, completed from reference TRBV7-3 and TRBJ2-3, reads GAGVSQTPSNKVTEKGKYVELRCDPISGHTALYWYRQSLGQGPEFLIYFQGTGAADDSGLPNDRFFAVRPEGSVSTLKIQRTERGDSAVYLCASSSQSRSLTDSTDTQYFGPGTRLTVL.

This clonotype was observed many times. V usage is TRBV6-5 and J usage is TRBJ1-1; 7 nucleotides match TRBD1. Germline V lookup: CDR1 MNHEY, CDR2 SVGAGI. The length of the CDR3 is 15 residues. Trimming at V came to 7 bases and at J to 6 bases, leaving 14 bases not matched to a gene. The chain's CDR3 is CASINEAGGISEAFF. DNA for the CDR3: TGTGCCAGCATTAACGAGGCAGGGGGTATTTCTGAAGCTTTCTTT.

This chain uses TRBV7-9 with TRBJ2-5; 7 bases agree with TRBD1. This CDR3 has 15 amino acids. CDR1 SEHNR and CDR2 FQNEAQ come from the germline V gene (reference sequence). J gave up 0 bases and V 4 bases, and 5 bases lay outside the gene matches. The CDR3 nucleotides are TGTGCCAGCAGCTCCGGACAGGAAAACCAAGAGACCCAGTACTTC. Translating gives CASSSGQENQETQYF.

The rearrangement links TRBV6-6 to TRBJ2-7, with D possibly matching TRBD2 (6 bases). The ends were cut back, 2 bases at V and 5 bases at J, with 10 bases in the middle. The CDR3 runs to 13 residues. Germline V CDR1 and CDR2: MNHNY, SVGAGI (reference sequence). CDR3 bases: TGTGCCAGCAGTTACCCCGGCGGGGACGAGCAGTACTTC. Translating gives CASSYPGGDEQYF.

J is TRBJ2-2 and V is TRBV20-1; D possibly matches TRBD1 or TRBD2 (6 bases each). CDR1 is DFQATT, CDR2 SNEGSKA, per germline (reference sequence). V lost 3 bases, J lost 7 bases, and 12 bases lay in between. The CDR3 covers 13 residues. As DNA, the CDR3 is TGCAGTGCTAGGAGGGGGGCGGACGGGGAGCTGTTTTTT. It codes for CSARRGADGELFF.

This clonotype was seen only a few times. V and J are TRBV6-1 and TRBJ1-1, with D perhaps matching TRBD1 (5 bases). Trimming shortened V by 5 bases and J by 1 base, and 11 bases separated the two germline ends. Germline CDR1 and CDR2: MNHNS and SASEGT. This CDR3 is 14 amino acids long. The CDR3 DNA follows: TGTGCCAGCAGTTTCTGGGGGGGGAACACTGAAGCTTTCTTT. Translated, it gives CASSFWGGNTEAFF.

Ten or more counts support this clonotype. The chain carries TRBV4-3 and TRBJ2-7, with D possibly being TRBD2 (5 bases). The CDR3 consists of 15 residues. V shed 0 bases and J shed 0 bases, with 9 bases lying between them. CDR1 LGHNA and CDR2 YSLEER come from the germline V gene. The CDR3 DNA is TGCGCCAGCAGCCAAGAGAATGACTACTCCTACGAGCAGTACTTC. It yields the protein CASSQENDYSYEQYF.

This clonotype was seen a few times. The genes are TRBV6-5 and TRBJ1-5, with unresolved D. Trimming left V 0 bases short and J 6 bases short, with 12 bases between. The CDR3 runs to 15 residues. Germline CDR1 reads MNHEY; CDR2 reads SVGAGI. The CDR3, as DNA: TGTGCCAGCAGTTACTCGGCCGGAACGTTTCAGCCCCAGCATTTT. Its protein is CASSYSAGTFQPQHF.

About this clonotype itself: Possible read error: a much larger clone is one base away. This rearrangement joins TRBV7-6 to TRBJ2-3; D ambiguous. V lost 8 bases and J 0 bases, leaving 6 bases between the germline ends. Germline CDR1 SGHVS, CDR2 FNYEAQ. CDR3 length: 12 amino acids. The CDR3 coding sequence is TGTGCCAGCGGCGAAAGCACAGATACGCAGTATTTT. Protein: CASGESTDTQYF. Full variable domain (remainder filled in from reference TRBV7-6 and TRBJ2-3): GAGVSQSPRYKVTKRGQDVALRCDPISGHVSLYWYRQALGQGPEFLTYFNYEAQQDKSGLPNDRFSAERPEGSISTLTIQRTEQRDSAMYRCASGESTDTQYFGPGTRLTVL.

This clonotype was recorded a few times. V gene TRBV5-1 combines with J gene TRBJ2-4; 10 nucleotides match TRBD1. The CDR3 runs to 15 residues. Per the germline V gene, CDR1 is SGHRS and CDR2 is YFSETQ. V gave up 4 bases and J gave up 1 base; unmatched junction bases: 2. In DNA, the CDR3 is TGCGCCAGCAGCCTGGGACAGGGGGCCAAAAACATTCAGTACTTC. Amino acids: CASSLGQGAKNIQYF.

The chain joins TRBV11-2 to TRBJ2-7; TRBD2 might be the D (5 bases). From germline, CDR1 is SGHAT and CDR2 FQNNGV. V shed 2 bases and J shed 4 bases, with 12 bases lying between them. The CDR3 has 14 residues. CDR3 in DNA: TGTGCCAGCAGCTTAAGGTCGGGGAGTTACGAGCAGTACTTC. It yields the protein CASSLRSGSYEQYF.

This clonotype was seen repeatedly, ten times or more. V gene TRBV6-1 combines with J gene TRBJ1-6; TRBD1 aligns across 9 bases. Germline values: CDR1 MNHNS, CDR2 SASEGT. V shed 7 bases, J shed 9 bases, and the junction held 13 bases outside the gene matches. CDR3 length: 16 residues. CDR3: CASTPQGATRRSPLHF. The DNA of the CDR3 is TGTGCCAGCACCCCACAGGGGGCAACTAGACGTTCACCCCTCCACTTT.

This clonotype was detected a few times. The V gene is TRBV6-6, the J gene TRBJ2-7; D possibly matches TRBD1 or TRBD2 (5 bases each). V lost 0 bases to trimming and J lost 6 bases, with 9 bases between them. Germline lookup yields CDR1 MNHNY and CDR2 SVGAGI (reference sequence). This CDR3 has 13 residues. The CDR3 nucleotides read TGTGCCAGCAGTTACTCAGCAGGGACCGAGCAGTACTTC. Protein sequence: CASSYSAGTEQYF.

This CDR3 is CASSILVGQLLDTEAFF. The CDR3 DNA reads as TGTGCCAGTAGTATATTGGTGGGACAGCTGCTGGATACTGAAGCTTTCTTT. The genes are TRBV19 and TRBJ1-1; 7 bases map to TRBD1. The CDR3 has 17 residues. Per germline, CDR1 LNHDA and CDR2 SQIVND (reference sequence). The junction had 14 bases not matched to a gene; V was cut back by 2 bases and J by 5 bases.

There are many counts of this clonotype. The V call is TRBV4-1, the J call TRBJ1-1; D unresolved. V lost 1 base, J lost 1 base, and 7 bases lay in between. Germline lookup yields CDR1 MGHRA and CDR2 YSYEKL. The CDR3 contains 14 residues. CDR3 sequence reads: CASSQAAANTEAFF. The CDR3 DNA reads TGCGCCAGCAGCCAAGCGGCGGCGAACACTGAAGCTTTCTTT.

The V and J genes are TRBV27 and TRBJ2-1, with 11 bases identical to TRBD2. In germline, CDR1 is MNHEY, CDR2 SMNVEV (reference sequence). The junction had 8 bases not matched to a gene; V was cut back by 9 bases and J by 4 bases. There are 15 residues in the CDR3. CDR3 nucleotides: TGTGCCAGTAGTCTAGCGGGGGGACGATACAATGAGCAGTTCTTC. Protein sequence: CASSLAGGRYNEQFF.

V and J are TRBV9 and TRBJ1-3; D unresolved. The length of the CDR3 is 16 residues. The V gene lost 0 bases and the J gene lost 0 bases, with 10 bases spanning the gap. Looked up from germline, CDR1 is SGDLS and CDR2 is YYNGEE. The CDR3 DNA reads as TGTGCCAGCAGCGTAGGGGGAGGGTCCTCTGGAAACACCATATATTTT. It is translated as CASSVGGGSSGNTIYF.

This clonotype was observed a handful of times. The genes are TRBV7-9 and TRBJ2-7, with TRBD1 matching 10 bases. This CDR3 contains 14 residues. The junction had 7 bases not matched to a gene; V was cut back by 5 bases and J by 6 bases. The V gene's germline CDR1 is SEHNR and CDR2 FQNEAQ (reference sequence). Here the CDR3 reads CASSPDRGQREQYF. CDR3 DNA: TGTGCCAGCAGCCCAGACAGGGGGCAGCGCGAGCAGTACTTC.

In its sample, this clonotype was seen a few times. Here the CDR3 DNA reads TGTGCCAGCAGCTTAGCTAGAGGGGAGGAAGAGACCCAGTACTTC. It is translated as CASSLARGEEETQYF. This chain uses TRBV7-9 with TRBJ2-5, with a weak D call TRBD2 (6 bases). Between the trimmed V and J ends, which lost 0 bases and 3 bases, there was a span of 11 bases. Germline assignment: CDR1 SEHNR and CDR2 FQNEAQ (reference sequence). The CDR3 runs 15 residues.